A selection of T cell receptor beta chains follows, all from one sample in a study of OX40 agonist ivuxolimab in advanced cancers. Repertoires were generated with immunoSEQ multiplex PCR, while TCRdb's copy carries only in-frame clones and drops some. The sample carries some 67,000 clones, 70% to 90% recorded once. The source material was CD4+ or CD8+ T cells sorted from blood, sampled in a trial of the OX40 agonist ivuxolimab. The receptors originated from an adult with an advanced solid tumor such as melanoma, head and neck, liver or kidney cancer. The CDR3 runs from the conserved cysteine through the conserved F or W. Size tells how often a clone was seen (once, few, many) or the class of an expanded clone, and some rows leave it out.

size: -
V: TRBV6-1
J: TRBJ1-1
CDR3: CASTPGQGFSTEAFF

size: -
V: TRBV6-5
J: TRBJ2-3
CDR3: CASSFGQTTDTQYF

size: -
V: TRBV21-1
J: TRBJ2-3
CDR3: CASSAEWADTQYF

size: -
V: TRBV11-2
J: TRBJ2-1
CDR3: CASSLDTAKFNEQFF

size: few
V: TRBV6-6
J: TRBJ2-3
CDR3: CASGRGWADTQYF

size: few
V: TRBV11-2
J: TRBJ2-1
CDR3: CASSSLGLAAHRNEQFF

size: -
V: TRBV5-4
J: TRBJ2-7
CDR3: CASSLAAGQGAYEQYF

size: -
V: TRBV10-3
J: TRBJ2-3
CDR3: CAISGGTSTDTQYF

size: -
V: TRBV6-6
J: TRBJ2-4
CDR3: CASSTLTGRGRYIQYF

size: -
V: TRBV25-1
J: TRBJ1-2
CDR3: CASSESDGLNYGYTF